This TCR beta chain was sequenced in a study of beta chain features in type 1 diabetes. Points from the study as a whole: Shorter TCRB CDR3s, moderately but significantly so, marked every one of the four CD4+ subsets in Type 1 diabetes patients.

About this clone itself: Its antigen is unknown.

Reverse transcription of all isolated RNA meant that expressed TCRB transcripts were sequenced. TCRdb's copy holds only in-frame clones and misses some; the assay was immunoSEQ multiplex PCR. The sample has roughly 160,000 clones, roughly 8% seen once; the top ten hold over 0.45%. The CDR3 loop spans 13 amino acids. CDR1 is SGHDT and CDR2 is YYEEEE in the germline V gene. V lost 0 bases, J lost 9 bases, and 13 bases lay in between. The chain carries TRBV5-6 and TRBJ2-7, with D maybe TRBD1 (5 bases). The sequenced sample consisted of central memory CD4+ T cells from blood. The receptor was isolated from a woman between 18 and 29 years old with type 1 diabetes. The CDR3 sequence: CASSLDRPARQYF. The CDR3 nucleotides read TGTGCCAGCAGCTTGGACAGGCCCGCGAGGCAGTACTTC.